This T cell receptor (beta chain) was documented in a study of blood T cell repertoires in COVID-19. At the level of the study: In each case, the material was cDNA or gDNA derived from T cells, B-cell-depleted T cells, or PBMCs.

Only a few counts were recorded for this clone. The CDR3 sequence is 15 residues long. After removal of 5 bases from V and 5 bases from J, the junction contained 6 bases not matched to a gene. The germline V gene has CDR1 SGHTA and CDR2 FQGNSA. How the authors handled the data: Researchers report that nucleated cell counts were estimated from reference gene primer amplification. Sequenced by immunoSEQ multiplex PCR; TCRdb stores in-frame clones only, minus some. V, J and clone size are those of that table, while D and trimming were read from the DNA. The sample lists roughly 170,000 clones, approximately 85% seen once, with about 1.2% in the top ten.

This chain connects TRBV7-2 to TRBJ2-2; 9 nucleotides line up with TRBD1. The origin of this receptor is a man aged 60-69 years who had recovered from COVID-19. Sequenced material: peripheral blood. CDR3 region: CASSQTTGGTGELFF. The CDR3 bases are TGTGCCAGCAGCCAGACGACAGGGGGGACCGGGGAGCTGTTTTTT. The full variable domain, rest sourced from reference TRBV7-2 and TRBJ2-2, is GAGVSQSPSNKVTEKGKDVELRCDPISGHTALYWYRQSLGQGLEFLIYFQGNSAPDKSGLPSDRFSAERTGGSVSTLTIQRTQQEDSAVYLCASSQTTGGTGELFFGEGSRLTVL.